The 23 T cell receptor beta chains reported below all come from one sample, sequenced in a study of T-cell memory formation after mild COVID-19. TCRdb used MiXCR to reprocess the 5' RACE reads, holding one entry per CDR3 protein. Of 450,000 or so distinct CDR3 sequences listed, about 23% are singletons. Sequencing was performed on PBMCs or a T cell subset sorted from them (not recorded which). The receptors were sampled from an adult woman who had mild COVID-19 (a few samples of this study predate the infection). Cell type and time point are not known.

Ten or more counts support this clonotype. The chain combines TRBV12-3 or TRBV12-4 with TRBJ2-1, with 8 bases aligning to TRBD2. Trimming took 5 bases from V and 10 from J; bases not matched to a gene: 22. The CDR3 covers 18 residues. In DNA form, the CDR3 reads TGTGCCAGCAGTCGTTGGCGGGGGGCCCCAGCCCCAGATCTCGAGCAGTTCTTC. As protein: CASSRWRGAPAPDLEQFF.

CDR3 bases: TGTGCCAGCAGCTCCGCCCGGCATGGCTACACCTTC. Protein: CASSSARHGYTF. V usage is TRBV6-5 and J usage is TRBJ1-2; D remains ambiguous. CDR3 length: 12 residues. CDR1 is MNHEY, CDR2 SVGAGI, per germline. V lost 6 bases, J lost 6 bases, and 11 bases lay in between.

CDR3 DNA sequence: TGCGCCAGCAGGGACAAACGAGAGGGTGAAAAACTGTTTTTT. This sequence encodes CASRDKREGEKLFF. The V and J genes are TRBV5-1 and TRBJ1-4; possible D gene TRBD1, 5 bases. CDR3 size: 14 residues. Trimming pared 5 bases from V and 7 bases from J, leaving 15 bases between. From germline, CDR1 is SGHRS and CDR2 YFSETQ.

At least ten counts were recorded for this clonotype. This rearrangement joins TRBV7-8 to TRBJ2-1; 8 bases are a match to TRBD1. The germline V gene encodes CDR1 SGHVS and CDR2 FQNEAQ. J was trimmed by 6 bases and V by 6 bases; bases with no gene match: 10. The CDR3 runs 15 residues. Here the CDR3 reads CASRTRQGLGNEQFF. The CDR3 nucleotides read TGTGCCAGCAGAACCCGACAGGGGCTTGGCAATGAGCAGTTCTTC.

This sequence joins TRBV11-2 and TRBJ1-5, with 11 bases aligning to TRBD1. The CDR3 sequence is 15 residues long. The germline gives CDR1 SGHAT, CDR2 FQNNGV. The ends lost 5 bases at V and 6 bases at J; junction bases unmatched: 6. CDR3 nucleotides: TGTGCCAGCAGCCAGGGGGGGACAGGGGGTCAGCCCCAGCATTTT. Translating gives CASSQGGTGGQPQHF.

The V gene is TRBV7-2, the J gene TRBJ1-6; TRBD1 matches at 7 bases. The CDR3 length is 16 residues. Trimming cost V 4 bases and J 6 bases; bases outside gene matches: 9. Germline V lookup: CDR1 SGHTA, CDR2 FQGNSA. The CDR3 DNA sequence: TGTGCCAGCAGCTCCCATGAGGGGGCGGGTAATTCACCCCTCCACTTT. It is translated as CASSSHEGAGNSPLHF. The entire variable domain, with the rest obtained from reference TRBV7-2 and TRBJ1-6, is as follows: GAGVSQSPSNKVTEKGKDVELRCDPISGHTALYWYRQSLGQGLEFLIYFQGNSAPDKSGLPSDRFSAERTGGSVSTLTIQRTQQEDSAVYLCASSSHEGAGNSPLHFGNGTRLTVT.

J is TRBJ2-3 and V is TRBV9, with D possibly matching TRBD1 (6 bases). Germline V gives CDR1 SGDLS, CDR2 YYNGEE. The CDR3 is made up of 15 amino acids. Trimming removed 0 bases at V and 5 bases at J, with 13 bases between. The chain's CDR3 is CASSVVVGAEDTQYF. CDR3 in DNA: TGTGCCAGCAGCGTAGTGGTGGGGGCCGAAGATACGCAGTATTTT.

The chain uses TRBV12-3 or TRBV12-4 and TRBJ2-1; TRBD1 or TRBD2 may be the D gene (5 bases each). V lost 7 bases, J lost 6 bases, and 16 bases lay in between. The CDR3 totals 14 residues. The CDR3 nucleotides read TGTGCCAGCACCCTCCCCGGGACCTTCAATGAGCAGTTCTTC. Amino acids: CASTLPGTFNEQFF.

This sequence joins TRBV7-2 and TRBJ2-5; D possibly corresponds to TRBD2 (6 bases). CDR3 size: 14 residues. V lost 5 bases, J lost 1 base, and 11 bases lay in between. Germline assignment: CDR1 SGHTA and CDR2 FQGNSA. Here the CDR3 reads CASSPRDFQETQYF. The DNA of the CDR3 is TGTGCCAGCAGCCCGCGGGACTTCCAAGAGACCCAGTACTTC.

This clonotype was recorded a few times. The chain couples TRBV24-1 to TRBJ2-5, with D possibly being TRBD2 (6 bases). This CDR3 is 16 amino acids long. Germline CDR1 KGHDR, CDR2 SFDVKD. Trimming cost V 0 bases and J 4 bases, with 14 bases left between them. The CDR3 DNA is TGTGCCACCAGTGATTTGGCGGGGCGTGGTGGAGAGACCCAGTACTTC. This gives the protein CATSDLAGRGGETQYF.

Only a few counts were recorded for this clonotype. This chain uses TRBV6-2 or TRBV6-3 with TRBJ2-7, with D hard to call. V was pared by 2 bases and J by 1 base, with 6 bases between. Germline V lookup: CDR1 MNHEY, CDR2 SVGEGT. CDR3 size: 13 residues. The CDR3: CASSYGQSYEQYF. The CDR3 coding sequence is TGTGCCAGCAGTTACGGGCAGTCCTACGAGCAGTACTTC.

At least ten counts were recorded for this clonotype. The chain combines TRBV5-1 with TRBJ2-2; D is undetermined. The CDR3 has 14 amino acids. Trimming took off 5 bases at V and 0 bases at J, with 8 bases between the two ends. Germline V gene sequence: CDR1 SGHRS, CDR2 YFSETQ. CDR3 nucleotides: TGCGCCAGCAGGGATTTGTCGAACACCGGGGAGCTGTTTTTT. Protein sequence: CASRDLSNTGELFF. Based on the CDR3 plus reference TRBV5-1 and TRBJ2-2, the full variable domain is KAGVTQTPRYLIKTRGQQVTLSCSPISGHRSVSWYQQTPGQGLQFLFEYFSETQRNKGNFPGRFSGRQFSNSRSEMNVSTLELGDSALYLCASRDLSNTGELFFGEGSRLTVL.

The rearrangement joins TRBV10-3 to TRBJ2-3; 7 nucleotides agree with TRBD1. V shed 8 bases and J 8 bases; nucleotides not matched to a gene: 7. Germline V lookup: CDR1 ENHRY, CDR2 SYGVKD. This CDR3 is 12 amino acids long. The CDR3 protein is CAIFQGEGTQYF. CDR3 bases: TGTGCCATCTTTCAGGGGGAAGGTACGCAGTATTTT.

The CDR3 here is CAISEDLSSYNEQFF. The DNA for the CDR3 is TGTGCCATCAGTGAGGACTTGAGCTCCTACAATGAGCAGTTCTTC. The rearrangement uses TRBV10-3 and TRBJ2-1; no definite D call. Trimming removed 2 bases from V and 0 bases from J, with 8 bases in between. The CDR3 runs to 15 residues. Per germline, CDR1 ENHRY and CDR2 SYGVKD.

The chain carries TRBV24-1 and TRBJ1-2; 10 bases are shared with TRBD1. Per the germline V gene, CDR1 is KGHDR and CDR2 is SFDVKD. The CDR3 spans 16 residues. After removal of 6 bases from V and 2 bases from J, the junction contained 8 bases not matched to a gene. CDR3 nucleotides: TGTGCCACCAGTTCACTTGGACAGGGGGGAAACTATGGCTACACCTTC. Residues: CATSSLGQGGNYGYTF.

In this sample, this clonotype turned up a few times. Here the CDR3 reads CSVEVAGEFEQYF. The CDR3, as DNA: TGCAGCGTTGAAGTGGCGGGAGAGTTTGAGCAGTACTTC. This chain connects TRBV29-1 to TRBJ2-7, with TRBD2 matching over 7 bases. Germline V CDR1 and CDR2: SQVTM, ANQGSEA. The CDR3 contains 13 residues. Losses at the gene ends were 1 base for V and 7 bases for J; bases not matched to a gene: 7.

At least ten counts were recorded for this clonotype. This chain uses TRBV7-9 with TRBJ2-7; D may be TRBD2 (5 bases). The CDR3 runs to 12 residues. Germline-derived CDR1 and CDR2 are SEHNR and FQNEAQ (reference sequence). Trimming left V 7 bases short and J 6 bases short, with 13 bases between. CDR3 in amino acids: CASTQGGGEQYF. For the CDR3, the DNA is TGTGCCAGCACCCAAGGAGGAGGCGAGCAGTACTTC.

The chain employs TRBV10-3 and TRBJ2-1; TRBD2 matches 11 bases. This CDR3 is 15 amino acids long. CDR1 ENHRY and CDR2 SYGVKD come from the germline V gene. With 2 bases clipped from V and 9 bases from J, the junction kept 6 bases outside the gene matches. CDR3 region: CAISELLAGGSEQFF. The CDR3 bases are TGTGCCATCAGTGAGCTATTAGCGGGGGGGAGTGAGCAGTTCTTC.

This clonotype has a handful of counts. V is TRBV29-1 and J is TRBJ2-1; 8 nucleotides line up with TRBD2. This CDR3 has 19 residues. Trimming cost V 0 bases and J 1 base; bases outside gene matches: 14. In germline, CDR1 is SQVTM, CDR2 ANQGSEA. CDR3 sequence reads: CSVEEGGMVRGRSYNEQFF. The DNA of the CDR3 is TGCAGCGTTGAAGAGGGAGGGATGGTTCGCGGGAGGTCCTACAATGAGCAGTTCTTC.

This clonotype appeared a few times. This chain uses TRBV6-5 with TRBJ2-4; D might be TRBD1 or TRBD2, each matching 5 bases. Germline V gene lookup returns CDR1 MNHEY and CDR2 SVGAGI. The V gene lost 4 bases and the J gene lost 12 bases, with 25 bases spanning the gap. The CDR3 contains 16 residues. The CDR3 loop is CASSSNKVSGKGTQYF. The CDR3 nucleotides are TGTGCCAGCAGTTCCAACAAGGTATCGGGTAAAGGGACTCAGTACTTC.

The chain recombines TRBV13 with TRBJ2-5; D might be TRBD1 (6 bases). CDR1 PRHDT and CDR2 FYEKMQ come from the germline V gene (reference sequence). CDR3 length: 15 residues. Trimming took 5 bases from V and 4 from J, leaving 17 bases between them. DNA for the CDR3: TGTGCCAGCAGCCAATGGACTGCCAGGGGAGAGACCCAGTACTTC. Its protein is CASSQWTARGETQYF.

This sequence joins TRBV6-7 and TRBJ2-2; 12 bases agree with TRBD2. TRBV6-7 is an ORF for which the function is uncertain. The CDR3 has 16 amino acids. V lost 4 bases, J lost 2 bases, and 2 bases stayed unmatched. The CDR3 here is CASSWTSGVNTGELFF. In nucleotides, the CDR3 is TGTGCCAGCAGTTGGACTAGCGGGGTCAACACCGGGGAGCTGTTTTTT.

Many counts were recorded for this clonotype. The chain has TRBV24-1 and TRBJ2-3, with D possibly TRBD1 on 6 matching bases. Germline loops: CDR1 KGHDR, CDR2 SFDVKD. Trimming took 4 bases from V and 5 from J, leaving 15 bases between them. The CDR3 sequence is 15 residues long. The CDR3 DNA is TGTGCCACCAGTGACCAGGGGTCTGCTGGAGATACGCAGTATTTT. It yields the protein CATSDQGSAGDTQYF.